Shown below are 17 T cell receptor beta chains from a single sample sequenced in a study of beta chain features in type 1 diabetes. The whole isolated RNA underwent reverse transcription, so sequencing captured expressed TCRB transcripts. Clones were read by immunoSEQ multiplex PCR, and TCRdb kept only the in-frame ones, dropping some. The sample has approximately 380,000 clones, roughly 15% seen once; the top ten hold approximately 0.019%. Sequences were obtained from naive CD4+ T cells from blood. The receptors here all came from a woman between 18 and 29 years old in good health.

The chain carries TRBV23-1 and TRBJ2-2; TRBD2 matches 8 bases. TRBV23-1 has ORF status, its function being uncertain. This CDR3 is built from 18 residues. The ends lost 2 bases at V and 6 bases at J; junction bases unmatched: 14. In DNA, the CDR3 is TGCGCCAGCAGTCAACCTGTGGGGGATAGGACTAGCCCCGGGGAGCTGTTTTTT. This encodes CASSQPVGDRTSPGELFF.

This rearrangement joins TRBV9 to TRBJ2-7, with 8 bases matching TRBD2. The V gene end was trimmed by 3 bases and the J gene end by 3 bases; junction bases not matched to a gene: 5. The CDR3 extends over 14 amino acids. Germline lookup yields CDR1 SGDLS and CDR2 YYNGEE. The CDR3 loop reads CASSEGGTSYEQYF. In nucleotides, the CDR3 is TGTGCCAGCAGCGAAGGAGGGACTAGCTACGAGCAGTACTTC.

The chain couples TRBV5-4 to TRBJ2-1, with D possibly matching TRBD1 (5 bases). V was shortened by 2 bases and J by 11 bases, with 8 bases between the two germline ends. Germline CDR1 reads SGHNT; CDR2 reads YYREEE (reference sequence). The CDR3 covers 11 residues. This chain's CDR3 is CASSLSDKQFF. CDR3 DNA: TGTGCCAGCAGCTTATCGGACAAGCAGTTCTTC.

This rearrangement joins TRBV5-1 to TRBJ2-5; 7 nucleotides align to TRBD1. CDR3 size: 15 residues. CDR1 SGHRS and CDR2 YFSETQ come from the germline V gene. The ends lost 5 bases at V and 4 bases at J; junction bases unmatched: 11. In DNA, the CDR3 is TGCGCCAGCAGAGACACAGGGGCATCACCAGAGACCCAGTACTTC. This codes for CASRDTGASPETQYF.

This clone was found a few times. The chain uses TRBV4-1 and TRBJ1-1; 11 bases are shared with TRBD1. The germline V gene encodes CDR1 MGHRA and CDR2 YSYEKL. This CDR3 has 16 amino acids. Trimming took 4 bases from V and 3 from J; bases not matched to a gene: 7. CDR3 sequence: CASSLSRDRGYTEAFF. CDR3 DNA: TGCGCCAGCAGCCTAAGCCGGGACAGGGGGTACACTGAAGCTTTCTTT.

The genes are TRBV7-6 and TRBJ1-1, with unresolved D. Trimming stripped 2 bases from V and 1 base from J, with 5 bases between. The V gene's germline CDR1 is SGHVS and CDR2 FNYEAQ. The CDR3 contains 13 residues. The CDR3 nucleotides read TGTGCCAGCAGCTTAAGGAGGAACACTGAAGCTTTCTTT. Translation gives CASSLRRNTEAFF.

This clone was found a few times. The chain joins TRBV7-6 to TRBJ1-5; D call uncertain. This CDR3 is 13 amino acids long. Trimming removed 5 bases from V and 7 bases from J, with 12 bases in between. Per germline, CDR1 SGHVS and CDR2 FNYEAQ. The CDR3 DNA reads TGTGCCAGCAGCCCCACGGGTAAACAGCCCCAGCATTTT. The encoded protein is CASSPTGKQPQHF.

The chain combines TRBV7-9 with TRBJ2-1; 12 positions agree with TRBD2. The length of the CDR3 is 18 residues. Germline CDR1 SEHNR, CDR2 FQNEAQ (reference sequence). Trimming cost V 4 bases and J 1 base; bases outside gene matches: 8. CDR3 in DNA: TGTGCCAGCAGCTCAGACGGGACTAGCGGGTCATCCTACAATGAGCAGTTCTTC. Encoded protein: CASSSDGTSGSSYNEQFF.

In its sample, this clone was seen a few times. The gene calls are TRBV5-4 and TRBJ2-5, with 11 nucleotides matching TRBD2. There are 14 residues in the CDR3. Trimming at V came to 9 bases and at J to 5 bases, leaving 9 bases not matched to a gene. Germline lookup yields CDR1 SGHNT and CDR2 YYREEE (reference sequence). CDR3 amino acids: CAIHGVAGGETQYF. CDR3 bases: TGTGCCATTCATGGGGTAGCGGGAGGGGAGACCCAGTACTTC.

The chain combines TRBV13 with TRBJ2-3, with 14 positions matching TRBD2. CDR1 is PRHDT, CDR2 FYEKMQ, per germline (reference sequence). There are 17 residues in the CDR3. V dropped 4 bases and J dropped 2; count of bases not matched to a gene: 5. The CDR3 reads CASSSRTSGRYTDTQYF. In DNA, the CDR3 is TGTGCCAGCAGCTCGCGGACTAGCGGGAGGTACACAGATACGCAGTATTTT.

The rearrangement joins TRBV7-6 to TRBJ1-1; D not certain. CDR1 and CDR2 from the germline V gene are SGHVS and FNYEAQ. Trimming left V 7 bases short and J 1 base short, with 13 bases between. There are 14 residues in the CDR3. For the CDR3, the DNA is TGTGCCAGCACCAGGAACGAGGGGAACACTGAAGCTTTCTTT. Protein product: CASTRNEGNTEAFF. Looking up the rest from reference TRBV7-6 and TRBJ1-1 gives the full variable domain: GAGVSQSPRYKVTKRGQDVALRCDPISGHVSLYWYRQALGQGPEFLTYFNYEAQQDKSGLPNDRFSAERPEGSISTLTIQRTEQRDSAMYRCASTRNEGNTEAFFGQGTRLTVV.

This clone occurred a few times. The chain uses TRBV30 and TRBJ1-2, with 7 bases matching TRBD1. V lost 6 bases and J lost 4; bases outside the gene matches: 11. The CDR3 is 14 residues long. Germline V lookup: CDR1 GTSNPN, CDR2 SVGIG (reference sequence). CDR3 loop: CACPRGGAGYGYTF. As DNA, the CDR3 is TGTGCCTGCCCCAGAGGGGGCGCAGGCTATGGCTACACCTTC. Full variable domain (missing parts from reference TRBV30 and TRBJ1-2): SQTIHQWPATLVQPVGSPLSLECTVEGTSNPNLYWYRQAAGRGLQLLFYSVGIGQISSEVPQNLSASRPQDRQFILSSKKLLLSDSGFYLCACPRGGAGYGYTFGSGTRLTVV.

This clone has more than one count but fewer than ten. This rearrangement joins TRBV19 to TRBJ2-5; TRBD2 matches at 8 bases. V lost 3 bases, J lost 9 bases, and 15 bases stayed unmatched. The CDR3 loop spans 16 amino acids. From germline, CDR1 is LNHDA and CDR2 SQIVND (reference sequence). CDR3 DNA sequence: TGTGCCAGTAGTATTGGTACTAGCGGCCTGAACTTGGCCCAGTACTTC. It yields the protein CASSIGTSGLNLAQYF. The full variable domain, in which reference TRBV19 and TRBJ2-5 provide the parts outside the CDR3, is DGGITQSPKYLFRKEGQNVTLSCEQNLNHDAMYWYRQDPGQGLRLIYYSQIVNDFQKGDIAEGYSVSREKKESFPLTVTSAQKNPTAFYLCASSIGTSGLNLAQYFGPGTRLLVL.

In its sample, this clone was seen once. The chain couples TRBV19 to TRBJ1-1; perhaps TRBD1 as D (6 bases). The germline V gene encodes CDR1 LNHDA and CDR2 SQIVND (reference sequence). This CDR3 spans 13 amino acids. V shed 4 bases and J shed 4 bases, with 10 bases lying between them. The CDR3 sequence is CASSNRGGTEAFF. In DNA form, the CDR3 reads TGTGCCAGTAGTAATAGGGGGGGCACTGAAGCTTTCTTT.

This sequence joins TRBV19 and TRBJ1-2, with D tentatively TRBD1 (5 bases). Deletions cut 10 bases from V and 3 bases from J, with 15 bases between. CDR3 length equals 13 residues. Germline lookup yields CDR1 LNHDA and CDR2 SQIVND (reference sequence). This chain's CDR3 is CATSGGNHYGYTF. The CDR3 coding sequence is TGTGCCACCTCCGGGGGTAATCACTATGGCTACACCTTC.

This clone has only a few counts. This rearrangement joins TRBV29-1 to TRBJ2-3, with 13 nucleotides matching TRBD2. Germline values: CDR1 SQVTM, CDR2 ANQGSEA. V gave up 2 bases and J gave up 9 bases; unmatched junction bases: 8. CDR3 size: 15 residues. The DNA of the CDR3 is TGCAGCGTTGAATCTGGACTAGCGGGAGAGGGGACGCAGTATTTT. Its translation is CSVESGLAGEGTQYF.

The rearrangement joins TRBV4-1 to TRBJ2-7; 12 bases map to TRBD2. The CDR3 extends over 15 amino acids. Trimming at V came to 4 bases and at J to 2 bases, leaving 3 bases not matched to a gene. Per the germline V gene, CDR1 is MGHRA and CDR2 is YSYEKL. In DNA, the CDR3 is TGCGCCAGCAGCCGACGACTAGCGGGAGCCTACGAGCAGTACTTC. Its protein product is CASSRRLAGAYEQYF.